The next 21 T cell receptor beta chains were all read from a single sample in a study of blood T cell repertoires in COVID-19. Repertoires were generated with immunoSEQ multiplex PCR, while TCRdb's copy carries only in-frame clones and drops some. The table has about 190,000 clones, 65% to 80% seen once. Source material: peripheral blood. Every receptor here comes from a woman between 45 and 60 years old with acute or convalescent COVID-19.

The chain joins TRBV28 to TRBJ2-1; D perhaps matches TRBD1 (5 bases). Trimming cost V 3 bases and J 9 bases, with 12 bases left between them. This CDR3 comprises 13 residues. The germline V gene has CDR1 MDHEN and CDR2 SYDVKM. The DNA of the CDR3 is TGTGCCAGCAGTTTTCGGTATAGGGGTGAGCAGTTCTTC. Its protein is CASSFRYRGEQFF.

This chain connects TRBV7-2 to TRBJ1-6; no firm D call. The V end lost 0 bases, the J end lost 6 bases, and 9 bases lay between the germline ends. The CDR3 loop spans 15 amino acids. Germline loops: CDR1 SGHTA, CDR2 FQGNSA. CDR3 nucleotide sequence: TGTGCCAGCAGCTTAGCGGGCATAATTAATTCACCCCTCCACTTT. It translates to CASSLAGIINSPLHF. Using reference TRBV7-2 and TRBJ1-6 for the parts outside the CDR3, the full variable domain is GAGVSQSPSNKVTEKGKDVELRCDPISGHTALYWYRQSLGQGLEFLIYFQGNSAPDKSGLPSDRFSAERTGGSVSTLTIQRTQQEDSAVYLCASSLAGIINSPLHFGNGTRLTVT.

The chain couples TRBV5-1 to TRBJ1-1, with D possibly matching TRBD1 (6 bases). CDR3 length: 14 residues. Germline V lookup: CDR1 SGHRS, CDR2 YFSETQ. The V and J ends lost 0 bases and 6 bases respectively, with 12 bases between them. The CDR3 reads CASSLVSGVAEAFF. The DNA of the CDR3 is TGCGCCAGCAGCTTGGTGTCAGGGGTGGCTGAAGCTTTCTTT.

The gene calls are TRBV27 and TRBJ2-3; TRBD2 agrees at 7 bases. V lost 1 base to trimming and J lost 4 bases; unmatched junction nucleotides: 2. CDR1 is MNHEY and CDR2 is SMNVEV in the germline V gene (reference sequence). This CDR3 contains 14 residues. CDR3 DNA: TGTGCCAGCAGTTTATGGGGGGGGGCAGATACGCAGTATTTT. It codes for CASSLWGGADTQYF.

CDR3 protein: CASSFHRTIGYTF. DNA of the CDR3: TGTGCCAGCAGTTTTCACAGGACTATTGGCTACACCTTC. The chain has TRBV12-3 or TRBV12-4 and TRBJ1-2, with D perhaps matching TRBD1 (5 bases). CDR3 length: 13 amino acids. Deletions cut 3 bases from V and 7 bases from J, with 12 bases between.

The chain uses TRBV5-5 and TRBJ1-2; possible D gene TRBD1, 6 bases. V lost 4 bases and J 8 bases, leaving 12 bases between the germline ends. The CDR3 runs to 12 residues. Germline values: CDR1 SGHKS, CDR2 YYEKEE (reference sequence). CDR3 sequence (DNA): TGTGCCAGCAGCCTGACACAGGGAGGCTACACCTTC. Translating gives CASSLTQGGYTF.

The chain couples TRBV7-8 to TRBJ2-1; D possibly corresponds to TRBD2 (5 bases). Germline assignment: CDR1 SGHVS and CDR2 FQNEAQ. V lost 2 bases, J lost 9 bases, and 17 bases lay in between. The CDR3 runs to 15 residues. This CDR3 is CASSLNSAVGGEQFF. In DNA, the CDR3 is TGTGCCAGCAGCTTAAATTCGGCTGTCGGAGGTGAGCAGTTCTTC.

This chain uses TRBV5-1 with TRBJ2-1; 8 positions match TRBD1. CDR3 size: 16 residues. Trimming cost V 4 bases and J 1 base; bases outside gene matches: 7. Germline CDR1 SGHRS, CDR2 YFSETQ. The CDR3 coding sequence is TGCGCCAGCAGCCAAGGACAGGGTGTGTCCTACAATGAGCAGTTCTTC. Translating gives CASSQGQGVSYNEQFF.

This clone was recorded once. V usage is TRBV4-2 and J usage is TRBJ1-2; possible D gene TRBD1, 5 bases. This CDR3 region has 15 residues. Germline V CDR1 and CDR2: LGHNA, YNFKEQ. V was pared by 1 base and J by 4 bases, with 13 bases between. DNA of the CDR3: TGTGCCAGCAGCCAAGCGGGGGAAGGGACCTATGGCTACACCTTC. Translated, it gives CASSQAGEGTYGYTF.

The CDR3 DNA sequence: TGTGCCTGGAGCCGGAGGGCCCAGGAGGATACGCAGTATTTT. This codes for CAWSRRAQEDTQYF. V is TRBV30 and J is TRBJ2-3, with D perhaps matching TRBD2 (6 bases). The germline V gene encodes CDR1 GTSNPN and CDR2 SVGIG (reference sequence). The CDR3 has 14 amino acids. V gave up 3 bases and J gave up 6 bases, with 16 bases separating them.

This chain joins TRBV28 and TRBJ2-5; 9 bases line up with TRBD2. This CDR3 is built from 14 residues. The V segment lost 4 bases and the J segment 3 bases; nucleotides outside the gene matches: 3. Germline-derived CDR1 and CDR2 are MDHEN and SYDVKM. The CDR3 sequence is CASSSLAGKETQYF. Here the CDR3 DNA reads TGTGCCAGCAGTTCACTAGCGGGTAAAGAGACCCAGTACTTC. The entire variable domain, with the rest obtained from reference TRBV28 and TRBJ2-5, is as follows: DVKVTQSSRYLVKRTGEKVFLECVQDMDHENMFWYRQDPGLGLRLIYFSYDVKMKEKGDIPEGYSVSREKKERFSLILESASTNQTSMYLCASSSLAGKETQYFGPGTRLLVL.

This clone has ten or more counts. V and J are TRBV15 and TRBJ2-3; TRBD2 matches 10 bases. This CDR3 has 15 amino acids. V was clipped by 3 bases and J by 4 bases; unmatched bases: 4. Germline CDR1 and CDR2: LNHNV and YYDKDF (reference sequence). The CDR3 here is CATSREREGPDTQYF. CDR3 nucleotide sequence: TGTGCCACCAGCAGGGAGCGGGAGGGCCCAGATACGCAGTATTTT.

This rearrangement joins TRBV11-3 to TRBJ1-1; 11 nucleotides line up with TRBD1. With 4 bases clipped from V and 2 bases from J, the junction kept 9 bases outside the gene matches. Looked up from germline, CDR1 is SGHNT and CDR2 is YENEEA. This CDR3 spans 17 amino acids. CDR3 sequence (DNA): TGTGCCAGCAGCTCAACCGGGACAGGGGGTATCAACACTGAAGCTTTCTTT. Protein product: CASSSTGTGGINTEAFF. Full variable domain (rest looked up from reference TRBV11-3 and TRBJ1-1): EAGVVQSPRYKIIEKKQPVAFWCNPISGHNTLYWYLQNLGQGPELLIRYENEEAVDDSQLPKDRFSAERLKGVDSTLKIQPAELGDSAVYLCASSSTGTGGINTEAFFGQGTRLTVV.

V usage is TRBV5-6 and J usage is TRBJ2-5; D remains unclear. Germline CDR1 SGHDT, CDR2 YYEEEE. The CDR3 has 14 amino acids. The V and J ends lost 4 bases and 2 bases respectively, with 12 bases between them. This CDR3 reads CASSRLTYQETQYF. The DNA for the CDR3 is TGTGCCAGCAGCCGCCTGACATATCAAGAGACCCAGTACTTC. Full variable domain (rest looked up from reference TRBV5-6 and TRBJ2-5): DAGVTQSPTHLIKTRGQQVTLRCSPKSGHDTVSWYQQALGQGPQFIFQYYEEEERQRGNFPDRFSGHQFPNYSSELNVNALLLGDSALYLCASSRLTYQETQYFGPGTRLLVL.

The rearrangement uses TRBV5-1 and TRBJ2-1, with 13 bases identical to TRBD2. Trimming cost V 4 bases and J 0 bases; bases outside gene matches: 4. Germline V CDR1 and CDR2: SGHRS, YFSETQ. CDR3 length: 17 residues. Here the CDR3 reads CASSIRTSGSSYNEQFF. The DNA of the CDR3 is TGCGCCAGCAGCATTCGGACTAGCGGGAGCTCCTACAATGAGCAGTTCTTC.

The V call is TRBV28, the J call TRBJ2-7, with D perhaps TRBD2 (5 bases). CDR1 is MDHEN, CDR2 SYDVKM, per germline. V was trimmed by 1 base and J by 5 bases, leaving 12 bases between them. CDR3 size: 14 residues. CDR3 sequence: CASSLSGKRDEQYF. The CDR3 DNA is TGTGCCAGCAGTTTATCTGGGAAGAGGGACGAGCAGTACTTC. Full variable domain (remainder filled in from reference TRBV28 and TRBJ2-7): DVKVTQSSRYLVKRTGEKVFLECVQDMDHENMFWYRQDPGLGLRLIYFSYDVKMKEKGDIPEGYSVSREKKERFSLILESASTNQTSMYLCASSLSGKRDEQYFGPGTRLTVT.

The chain carries TRBV6-2 or TRBV6-3 and TRBJ2-7; tentatively, D is TRBD1 (6 bases). The germline gives CDR1 MNHEY, CDR2 SVGEGT. The CDR3 is made up of 16 amino acids. V was cut by 6 bases and J by 4 bases, with 22 bases left in between. The CDR3 nucleotides read TGTGCCAGCAGCTCCCCTGGGACACCTTCGAAGTACGAGCAGTACTTC. It is translated as CASSSPGTPSKYEQYF.

J is TRBJ2-2 and V is TRBV28, with 9 nucleotides matching TRBD1. V trimming: 6 bases; J trimming: 1 base; junction bases outside the gene matches: 6. The CDR3 covers 16 residues. Germline-derived CDR1 and CDR2 are MDHEN and SYDVKM. In DNA form, the CDR3 reads TGTGCCAGCAGCATCTACAGGGGGCAGAACACCGGGGAGCTGTTTTTT. Its translation is CASSIYRGQNTGELFF. The full variable domain, rest sourced from reference TRBV28 and TRBJ2-2, is DVKVTQSSRYLVKRTGEKVFLECVQDMDHENMFWYRQDPGLGLRLIYFSYDVKMKEKGDIPEGYSVSREKKERFSLILESASTNQTSMYLCASSIYRGQNTGELFFGEGSRLTVL.

The chain couples TRBV5-6 to TRBJ1-3, with TRBD1 matching 12 bases. CDR1 SGHDT and CDR2 YYEEEE come from the germline V gene. The CDR3 length is 16 residues. The trim removed 4 bases at V and 2 bases at J, leaving 4 bases unmatched. In DNA form, the CDR3 reads TGTGCCAGCAGCATGGGGACAGGGGGCCCTGGAAACACCATATATTTT. Translated: CASSMGTGGPGNTIYF.

V usage is TRBV7-9 and J usage is TRBJ2-2; TRBD2 is a possible D gene (6 bases). The CDR3 is 16 amino acids. Germline V gene sequence: CDR1 SEHNR, CDR2 FQNEAQ (reference sequence). Trimming cost V 5 bases and J 1 base, with 14 bases left between them. The CDR3 DNA reads TGTGCCAGCAGCATTGGTAGGAGGGAGAACACCGGGGAGCTGTTTTTT. As protein: CASSIGRRENTGELFF.

The chain links TRBV5-6 to TRBJ1-3, with D possibly TRBD1 on 5 matching bases. Germline-derived CDR1 and CDR2 are SGHDT and YYEEEE. The CDR3 runs 15 residues. Trimming took off 0 bases at V and 0 bases at J, with 7 bases between the two ends. CDR3 in amino acids: CASSLGQLSGNTIYF. CDR3 nucleotides: TGTGCCAGCAGCTTGGGACAGCTCTCTGGAAACACCATATATTTT.